This is a list of T cell receptor beta chains from one sample in a study of blood T cells in healthy people across ages. TCRdb called the 5' RACE reads again in MiXCR, with one record for every CDR3 protein. This sample has 1.5 million to 2 million distinct CDR3 sequences, with roughly 50% found just once. Material: blood. The receptors here all came from a woman aged 40 to 50 in good health. Both conserved end residues are part of each CDR3. D genes are given only for firm matches. Where a row states a size, it is once, few, many or the class of an expanded clone; other rows omit it.

J gene,CDR3 length,V gene,D gene,clone size,CDR3 protein,CDR3 DNA
TRBJ2-7,14,TRBV5-1,-,-,CASKTGTNSYEQYF,TGCGCCAGCAAGACCGGGACCAACTCCTACGAGCAGTACTTC
TRBJ2-5,12,TRBV5-1,-,few,CASSSAQETQYF,TGTGCCAGCAGTTCTGCGCAAGAGACCCAGTACTTC
TRBJ2-2,14,TRBV5-1,TRBD1,-,CASSLGQGSGELFF,TGCGCCAGCAGCTTGGGACAGGGTTCCGGGGAGCTGTTTTTT
TRBJ2-7,16,TRBV28,-,-,CASSFPGGDNSYEQYF,TGTGCCAGCAGTTTCCCTGGTGGGGACAACTCCTACGAGCAGTACTTC
TRBJ1-1,13,TRBV10-3,-,few,CAISPDGNTEAFF,TGTGCCATCAGTCCGGACGGAAACACTGAAGCTTTCTTT
TRBJ1-2,15,TRBV7-2,TRBD1,once,CASSLAPTGAHGYTF,TGTGCCAGCAGCTTAGCCCCGACAGGGGCGCATGGCTACACCTTC
TRBJ1-5,17,TRBV29-1,TRBD1,-,CSVEKFRDRLHHQPQHF,TGCAGCGTTGAGAAGTTCCGGGACAGACTCCACCATCAGCCCCAGCATTTT
TRBJ2-5,15,TRBV5-1,TRBD1,-,CASSLPGQGPGEQYF,TGCGCCAGCAGCTTACCGGGACAGGGGCCGGGGGAGCAGTACTTC
TRBJ2-1,16,TRBV6-2/TRBV6-3,TRBD2,-,CASSRDLGGTYNEQFF,TGTGCCAGCAGTAGGGACTTGGGGGGGACTTACAATGAGCAGTTCTTC
TRBJ2-7,15,TRBV28,TRBD2,many,CASSSPGTRAYEQYF,TGTGCCAGCAGTTCACCCGGGACTAGGGCCTACGAGCAGTACTTC
TRBJ2-3,11,TRBV20-1,-,few,CSPLLADTQYF,TGCAGTCCTCTGCTTGCGGATACGCAGTATTTT
TRBJ1-5,16,TRBV15,-,once,CATSDGGEGVNQPQHF,TGTGCCACCAGCGACGGCGGGGAGGGGGTAAATCAGCCCCAGCATTTT
TRBJ1-5,13,TRBV7-2,-,-,CASSLEIDQPQHF,TGTGCCAGCAGCTTAGAAATCGATCAGCCCCAGCATTTT
TRBJ2-5,16,TRBV5-4,-,-,CASSFPAGPSQETQYF,TGTGCCAGCAGCTTTCCGGCAGGCCCCTCTCAAGAGACCCAGTACTTC
TRBJ2-1,16,TRBV11-1,-,-,CASSYPGRGSYNEQFF,TGTGCCAGCAGCTATCCCGGCAGGGGCTCCTACAATGAGCAGTTCTTC
TRBJ2-5,14,TRBV3-1,TRBD1,few,CASSHWDREETQYF,TGTGCCAGCAGCCACTGGGACAGAGAAGAGACCCAGTACTTC
TRBJ1-2,12,TRBV29-1,TRBD1,-,CSVEGTGRGYTF,TGCAGCGTTGAAGGGACAGGGAGGGGCTACACCTTC
TRBJ2-1,17,TRBV9,-,-,CASSVSAGERPYNEQFF,TGTGCCAGCAGCGTATCGGCAGGAGAGCGGCCCTACAATGAGCAGTTCTTC